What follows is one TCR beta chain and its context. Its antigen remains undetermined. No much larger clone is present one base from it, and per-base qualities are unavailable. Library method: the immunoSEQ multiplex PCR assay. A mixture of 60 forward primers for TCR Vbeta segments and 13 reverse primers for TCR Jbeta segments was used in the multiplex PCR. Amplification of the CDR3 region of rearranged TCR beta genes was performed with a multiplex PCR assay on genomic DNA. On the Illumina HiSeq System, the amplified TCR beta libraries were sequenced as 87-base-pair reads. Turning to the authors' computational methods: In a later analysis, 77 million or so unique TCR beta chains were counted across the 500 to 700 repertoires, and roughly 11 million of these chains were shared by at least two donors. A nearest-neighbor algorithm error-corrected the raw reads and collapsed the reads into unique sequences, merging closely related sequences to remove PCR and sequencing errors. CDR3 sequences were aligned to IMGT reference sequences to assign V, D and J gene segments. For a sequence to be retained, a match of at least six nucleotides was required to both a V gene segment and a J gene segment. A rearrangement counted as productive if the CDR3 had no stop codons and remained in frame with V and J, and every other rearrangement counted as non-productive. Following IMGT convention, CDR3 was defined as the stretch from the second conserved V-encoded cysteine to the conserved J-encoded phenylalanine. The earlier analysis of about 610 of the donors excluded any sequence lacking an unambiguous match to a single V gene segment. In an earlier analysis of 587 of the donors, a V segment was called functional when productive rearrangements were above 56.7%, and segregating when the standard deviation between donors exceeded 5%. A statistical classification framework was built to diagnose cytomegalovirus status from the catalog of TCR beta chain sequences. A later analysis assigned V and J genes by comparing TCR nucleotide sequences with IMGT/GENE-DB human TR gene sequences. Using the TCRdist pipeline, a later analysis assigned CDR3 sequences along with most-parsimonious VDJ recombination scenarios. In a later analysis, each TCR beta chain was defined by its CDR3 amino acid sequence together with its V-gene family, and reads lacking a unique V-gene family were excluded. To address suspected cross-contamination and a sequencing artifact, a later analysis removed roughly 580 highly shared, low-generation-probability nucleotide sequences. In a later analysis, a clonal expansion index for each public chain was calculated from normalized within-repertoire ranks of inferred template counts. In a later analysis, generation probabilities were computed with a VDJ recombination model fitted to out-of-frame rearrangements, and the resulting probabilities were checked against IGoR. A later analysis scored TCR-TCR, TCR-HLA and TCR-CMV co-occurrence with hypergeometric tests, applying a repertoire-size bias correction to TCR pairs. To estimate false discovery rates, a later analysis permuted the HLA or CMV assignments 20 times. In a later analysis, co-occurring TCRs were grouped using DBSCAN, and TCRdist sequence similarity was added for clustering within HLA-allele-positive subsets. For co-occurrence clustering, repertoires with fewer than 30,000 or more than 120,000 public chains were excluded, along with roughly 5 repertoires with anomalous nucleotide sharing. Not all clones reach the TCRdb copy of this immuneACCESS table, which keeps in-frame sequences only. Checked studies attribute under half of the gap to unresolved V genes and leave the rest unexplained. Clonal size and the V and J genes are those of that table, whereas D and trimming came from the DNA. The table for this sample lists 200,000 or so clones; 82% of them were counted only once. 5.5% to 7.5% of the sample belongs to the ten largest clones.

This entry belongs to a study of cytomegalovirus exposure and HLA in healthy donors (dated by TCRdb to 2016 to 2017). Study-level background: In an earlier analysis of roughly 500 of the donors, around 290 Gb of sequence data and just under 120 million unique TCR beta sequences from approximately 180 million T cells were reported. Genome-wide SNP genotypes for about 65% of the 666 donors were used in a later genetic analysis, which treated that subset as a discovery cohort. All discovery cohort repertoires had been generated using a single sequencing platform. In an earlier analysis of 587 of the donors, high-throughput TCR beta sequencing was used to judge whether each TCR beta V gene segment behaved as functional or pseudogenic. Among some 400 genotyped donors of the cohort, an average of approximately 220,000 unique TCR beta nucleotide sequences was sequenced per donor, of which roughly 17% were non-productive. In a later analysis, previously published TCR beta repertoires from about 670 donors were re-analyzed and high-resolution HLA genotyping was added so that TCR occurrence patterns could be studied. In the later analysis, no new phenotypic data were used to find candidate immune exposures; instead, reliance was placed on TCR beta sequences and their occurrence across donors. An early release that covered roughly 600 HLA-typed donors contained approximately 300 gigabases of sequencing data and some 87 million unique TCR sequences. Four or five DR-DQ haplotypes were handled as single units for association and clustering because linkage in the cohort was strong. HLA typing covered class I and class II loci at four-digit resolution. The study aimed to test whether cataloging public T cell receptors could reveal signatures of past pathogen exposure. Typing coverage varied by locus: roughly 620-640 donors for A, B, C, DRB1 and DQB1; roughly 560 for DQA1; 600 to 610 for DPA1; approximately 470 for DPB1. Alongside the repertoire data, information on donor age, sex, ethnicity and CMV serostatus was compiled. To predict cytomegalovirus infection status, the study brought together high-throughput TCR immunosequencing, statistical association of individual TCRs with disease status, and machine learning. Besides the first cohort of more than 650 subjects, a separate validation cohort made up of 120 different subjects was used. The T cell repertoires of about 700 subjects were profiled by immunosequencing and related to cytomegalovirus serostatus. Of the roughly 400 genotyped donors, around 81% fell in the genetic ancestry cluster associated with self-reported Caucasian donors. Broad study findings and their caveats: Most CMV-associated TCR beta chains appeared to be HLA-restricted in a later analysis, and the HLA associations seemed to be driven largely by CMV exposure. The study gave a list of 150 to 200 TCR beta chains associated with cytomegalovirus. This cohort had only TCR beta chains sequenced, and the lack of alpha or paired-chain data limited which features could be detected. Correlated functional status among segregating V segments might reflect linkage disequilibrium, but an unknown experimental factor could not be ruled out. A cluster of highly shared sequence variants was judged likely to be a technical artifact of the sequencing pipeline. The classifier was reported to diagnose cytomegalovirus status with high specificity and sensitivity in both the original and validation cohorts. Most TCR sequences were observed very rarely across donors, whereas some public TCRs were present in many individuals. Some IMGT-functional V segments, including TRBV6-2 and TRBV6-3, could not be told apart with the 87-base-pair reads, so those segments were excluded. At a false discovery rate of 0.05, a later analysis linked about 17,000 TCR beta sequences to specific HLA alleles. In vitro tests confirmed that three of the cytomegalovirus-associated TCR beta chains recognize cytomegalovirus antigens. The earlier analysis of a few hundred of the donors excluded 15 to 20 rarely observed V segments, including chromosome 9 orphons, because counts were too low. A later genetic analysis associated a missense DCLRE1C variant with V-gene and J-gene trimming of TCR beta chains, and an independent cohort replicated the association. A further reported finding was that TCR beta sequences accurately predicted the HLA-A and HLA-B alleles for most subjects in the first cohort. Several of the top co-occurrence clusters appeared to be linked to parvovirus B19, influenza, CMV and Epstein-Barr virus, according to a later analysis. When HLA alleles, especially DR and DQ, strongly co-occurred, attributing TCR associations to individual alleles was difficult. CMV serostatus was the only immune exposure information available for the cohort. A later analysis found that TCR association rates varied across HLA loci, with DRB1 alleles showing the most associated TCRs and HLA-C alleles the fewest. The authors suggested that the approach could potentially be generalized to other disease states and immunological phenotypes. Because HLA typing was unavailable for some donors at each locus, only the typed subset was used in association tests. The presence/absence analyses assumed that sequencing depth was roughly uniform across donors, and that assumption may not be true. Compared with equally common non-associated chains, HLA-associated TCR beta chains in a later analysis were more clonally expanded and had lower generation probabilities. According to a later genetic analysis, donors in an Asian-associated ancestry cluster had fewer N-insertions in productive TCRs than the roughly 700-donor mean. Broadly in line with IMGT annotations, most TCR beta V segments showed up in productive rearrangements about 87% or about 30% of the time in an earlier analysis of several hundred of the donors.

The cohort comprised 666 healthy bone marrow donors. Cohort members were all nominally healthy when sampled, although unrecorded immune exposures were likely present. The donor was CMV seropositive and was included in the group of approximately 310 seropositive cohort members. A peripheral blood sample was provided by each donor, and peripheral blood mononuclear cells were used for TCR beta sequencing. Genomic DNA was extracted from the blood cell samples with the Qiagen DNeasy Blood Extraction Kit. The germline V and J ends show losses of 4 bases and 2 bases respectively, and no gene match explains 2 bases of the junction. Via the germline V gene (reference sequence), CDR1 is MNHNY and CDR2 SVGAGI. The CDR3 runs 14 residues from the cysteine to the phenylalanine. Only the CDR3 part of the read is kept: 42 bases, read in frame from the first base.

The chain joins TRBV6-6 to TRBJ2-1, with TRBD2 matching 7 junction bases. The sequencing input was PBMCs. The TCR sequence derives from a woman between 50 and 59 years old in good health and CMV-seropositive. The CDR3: CASSLAGTYNEQFF. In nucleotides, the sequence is TGTGCCAGCAGTTTAGCGGGTACCTACAATGAGCAGTTCTTC.